This T cell receptor (beta chain) was retrieved from a study of blood T cell repertoires in COVID-19. Study summary: The samples span acute and convalescent COVID-19 from the United States, Italy and Spain.

Trimming cost V 2 bases and J 3 bases; bases outside gene matches: 3. Germline loops: CDR1 LNHDA, CDR2 SQIVND (reference sequence). CDR3 size: 14 residues. Produced via immunoSEQ multiplex PCR; TCRdb's table is partial and in-frame only. The sample carries over 120,000 clones, 70% to 85% recorded once. Each participant's cohort was designated according to participant-reported clinical history. Cohort 3 donors counted as recovered after two negative PCRs, clearance, or resolved symptoms. The genes are TRBV19 and TRBJ2-5; 7 nucleotides match TRBD2. Sequencing used PBMCs or T cells enriched from blood (not recorded which). This clonotype was obtained from a man over 45 who had recovered from COVID-19. The CDR3 reads CASSITSGKETQYF. The CDR3 nucleotides are TGTGCCAGTAGTATAACAAGCGGGAAAGAGACCCAGTACTTC.